These T cell receptor beta chains were read from a single sample in a study of Tregs in tolerant kidney transplant recipients. The table came from immunoSEQ multiplex PCR; TCRdb's copy has only in-frame clones and leaves some out. The sample shows 100,000 to 130,000 clones, around 90% of them seen only once. Sequences were derived from CD4+ T cells from blood, sampled before the transplant. Source of these receptors: a human donor who received a combined kidney and bone marrow transplant. The conserved cysteine and the conserved F or W are not part of the CDR3 here. Fields, in order: V gene, CDR3 protein.

TRBV7-9 | ASSLAGASIGQPQH
TRBV21-1 | ASSNRQRQETQY
TRBV19 | ASSIPKTPGNYGYT
TRBV27 | ASSPRDRKGGGYT
TRBV27 | ASSFTGQRRTDTQY
TRBV9 | ASSVSRGRNTIY
TRBV7-2 | ASSITTSSGANVLT
TRBV6-1 | ASSEVFSGNTIY
TRBV11-2 | ASSLDGARTRGTNEKLF
TRBV6-1 | ASSEPGGLREKLF
TRBV27 | ASSLGARLRNEQF
TRBV28 | ASSSPGLGPDTQY
TRBV25-1 | ASSFGGTGDQPQH
TRBV5-1 | ASSDQGQGVSGYT
TRBV5-4 | ASSIPGQYYGYT
TRBV7-9 | ASSQGLYNQPQH
TRBV14 | ASSPLTSGSGTDTQY
TRBV28 | ASSAPSSGRNSYEQY
TRBV30 | AWSVGGAGGEKLF
TRBV10-3 | AISRSGRTDTQY
TRBV28 | ASNPPRLAGREQY
TRBV4-1 | ASSQEGTANTGELF
TRBV6-4 | ASSDEEGSYGYT
TRBV27 | ASSWTVYNEQF
TRBV5-6 | ASTGDWAGDNEQF
TRBV28 | ASRFGGGTYEQY
TRBV5-1 | ASRNGQGETQY
TRBV29-1 | SVGSAGVNTGELF
TRBV13 | ASSWGTSGVNRYEQY
TRBV7-2 | ASSLRGRGGETQY
TRBV30 | AAKGTGVEFLAKNIQY
TRBV5-1 | ASTRAGTSGYNEQF
TRBV18 | ASSPRITETQY
TRBV5-1 | ASSLSQGEQY
TRBV6-1 | ASSDAGQVLPEQY
TRBV5-1 | ASSGLAGGGETQY
TRBV11-2 | ASSLWQGGFGANVLT
TRBV5-1 | ASSLLERWPGNEQF
TRBV19 | ASSTSRDIYSNQPQH
TRBV14 | ASSPGGGLSYEQY
TRBV7-9 | ASSPGQGVNTGELF
TRBV14 | ASSQDMGLPQH
TRBV6-5 | ASSPRGGTEAF
TRBV6-6 | ASSYQDLDFRPLH
TRBV7-9 | ASSLVGQGPEGEAF
TRBV6-6 | ASSLAGGRTDTQY
TRBV5-1 | ASSLGGSSSSYEQY
TRBV6-5 | ASSYSGTGSGYT
TRBV15 | ATSRDVPSYEQY
TRBV5-1 | ASSLEIAGAIYGYT
TRBV7-9 | ASSWLAGGFLDTQY
TRBV7-2 | ASSPIGGGYGYT
TRBV5-1 | ASSPRTGGGYGYT
TRBV19 | ATRDRGLGNTIY